The rows below give T cell receptor beta chains drawn from one sample of a study of T cells in Graves' hyperthyroidism and ophthalmopathy. TCRdb independently ran MiXCR on the multiplex PCR reads; one entry per CDR3 protein. The data hold hundreds of thousands of distinct CDR3 sequences, with around 25% observed a single time. The material sequenced was blood. All receptors derive from a man aged 35 to 55 with Graves' hyperthyroidism that later progressed to Graves' ophthalmopathy. Each CDR3 is given with its conserved first and last residue. The order of the fields is J gene, D gene, V gene, clone size, CDR3 protein, CDR3 DNA. D genes are given only for firm matches. For some rows the clone size is stated as once, few or many, or as a class when expanded; others skip it.

J gene: TRBJ1-5
D gene: .
V gene: TRBV20-1
clone size: many
CDR3 protein: CSARQTGSQPQHF
CDR3 DNA: TGCAGTGCTAGGCAGACAGGCTCTCAGCCCCAGCATTTT

J gene: TRBJ1-5
D gene: .
V gene: TRBV5-6
clone size: many
CDR3 protein: CASSLMGSGQPQHF
CDR3 DNA: TGTGCCAGCAGCTTGATGGGGTCGGGACAGCCCCAGCATTTT

J gene: TRBJ1-3
D gene: .
V gene: TRBV2
clone size: many
CDR3 protein: CASSEILGGGTIYF
CDR3 DNA: TGTGCCAGCAGTGAAATTCTCGGCGGGGGCACCATATATTTT

J gene: TRBJ1-3
D gene: .
V gene: TRBV6-5
clone size: .
CDR3 protein: CASSYMGFPGNTIYF
CDR3 DNA: TGTGCCAGCAGTTATATGGGGTTCCCTGGAAACACCATATATTTT

J gene: TRBJ2-5
D gene: TRBD1
V gene: TRBV13
clone size: many
CDR3 protein: CASSREGQGAGYQETQYF
CDR3 DNA: TGTGCCAGCAGCAGAGAGGGACAGGGGGCTGGGTACCAAGAGACCCAGTACTTC

J gene: TRBJ2-5
D gene: TRBD1
V gene: TRBV5-1
clone size: .
CDR3 protein: CASSLTTNHGQGQETQYF
CDR3 DNA: TGCGCCAGCAGCTTGACTACTAACCACGGACAGGGGCAAGAGACCCAGTACTTC

J gene: TRBJ1-1
D gene: .
V gene: TRBV25-1
clone size: .
CDR3 protein: CASSDPLRGEAFF
CDR3 DNA: TGTGCCAGCAGTGACCCCCTCCGGGGAGAAGCTTTCTTT

J gene: TRBJ2-7
D gene: .
V gene: TRBV7-2
clone size: .
CDR3 protein: CASSPRGGNYEQYF
CDR3 DNA: TGTGCCAGCAGCCCACGCGGCGGGAACTACGAGCAGTACTTC

J gene: TRBJ2-7
D gene: .
V gene: TRBV5-1
clone size: many
CDR3 protein: CASRTTPGRLSYEQYF
CDR3 DNA: TGCGCCAGCAGAACAACTCCCGGACGGCTCTCCTACGAGCAGTACTTC

J gene: TRBJ2-2
D gene: .
V gene: TRBV28
clone size: many
CDR3 protein: CASSVGDGTGELFF
CDR3 DNA: TGTGCCAGCAGCGTTGGGGATGGGACCGGGGAGCTGTTTTTT

J gene: TRBJ2-5
D gene: TRBD2
V gene: TRBV5-5
clone size: many
CDR3 protein: CASSDGVLAVQETQYF
CDR3 DNA: TGTGCCAGCAGCGATGGGGTACTAGCGGTACAAGAGACCCAGTACTTC

J gene: TRBJ2-7
D gene: .
V gene: TRBV6-2/TRBV6-3
clone size: .
CDR3 protein: CASSPDSTYEQYF
CDR3 DNA: TGTGCCAGCAGTCCCGACAGCACCTACGAACAGTACTTC

J gene: TRBJ1-1
D gene: .
V gene: TRBV5-1
clone size: many
CDR3 protein: CASSLLGIAYLNTEAFF
CDR3 DNA: TGCGCCAGCAGCTTGCTTGGAATAGCCTATTTGAACACTGAAGCTTTCTTT

J gene: TRBJ2-2
D gene: TRBD2
V gene: TRBV20-1
clone size: many
CDR3 protein: CSASLAGNTGELFF
CDR3 DNA: TGCAGTGCCAGTCTAGCGGGAAACACCGGGGAGCTGTTTTTT

J gene: TRBJ2-2
D gene: .
V gene: TRBV24-1
clone size: few
CDR3 protein: CATSDLGRGTDTGELFF
CDR3 DNA: TGTGCCACCAGTGATTTGGGCAGGGGAACGGACACCGGGGAGCTGTTTTTT

J gene: TRBJ2-7
D gene: .
V gene: TRBV2
clone size: many
CDR3 protein: CASSPLVVSREYF
CDR3 DNA: TGTGCCAGCAGTCCCCTAGTGGTGAGCAGGGAGTACTTC

J gene: TRBJ1-5
D gene: .
V gene: TRBV19
clone size: many
CDR3 protein: CASSSLDGIYSNQPQHF
CDR3 DNA: TGTGCCAGTAGTTCCCTCGACGGGATTTATAGCAATCAGCCCCAGCATTTT

J gene: TRBJ1-1
D gene: TRBD1
V gene: TRBV6-4
clone size: many
CDR3 protein: CASRSAAGTGYGTEAFF
CDR3 DNA: TGTGCCAGCAGGTCCGCTGCCGGGACAGGGTATGGCACTGAAGCTTTCTTT

J gene: TRBJ1-5
D gene: .
V gene: TRBV2
clone size: .
CDR3 protein: CASSLQRAINSNQPQHF
CDR3 DNA: TGTGCCAGCAGCCTACAAAGGGCTATTAATAGCAATCAGCCCCAGCATTTT

J gene: TRBJ1-1
D gene: TRBD1
V gene: TRBV28
clone size: .
CDR3 protein: CASSLVQGQGDTEAFF
CDR3 DNA: TGTGCCAGCAGTTTGGTGCAGGGTCAGGGGGACACTGAAGCTTTCTTT

J gene: TRBJ2-7
D gene: TRBD1
V gene: TRBV6-1
clone size: .
CDR3 protein: CASSEGQGRYEQYF
CDR3 DNA: TGTGCCAGCAGTGAAGGACAGGGGAGGTACGAGCAGTACTTC

J gene: TRBJ2-2
D gene: .
V gene: TRBV24-1
clone size: many
CDR3 protein: CATSDQYSTTGELFF
CDR3 DNA: TGTGCCACCAGTGACCAATATTCGACCACCGGGGAGCTGTTTTTT

J gene: TRBJ1-1
D gene: .
V gene: TRBV13
clone size: many
CDR3 protein: CASSSPTENTEAFF
CDR3 DNA: TGTGCCAGCAGTTCACCGACGGAGAACACTGAAGCTTTCTTT

J gene: TRBJ2-5
D gene: TRBD1
V gene: TRBV7-9
clone size: many
CDR3 protein: CASRRDRDKETQYF
CDR3 DNA: TGTGCCAGTCGCCGGGACAGGGATAAAGAGACCCAGTACTTC

J gene: TRBJ2-5
D gene: .
V gene: TRBV15
clone size: many
CDR3 protein: CATHSNREGETQYF
CDR3 DNA: TGTGCCACCCACAGCAACAGGGAGGGAGAGACCCAGTACTTC

J gene: TRBJ2-7
D gene: TRBD1
V gene: TRBV12-3/TRBV12-4
clone size: many
CDR3 protein: CASSFHRGRSSYEQYF
CDR3 DNA: TGTGCCAGCAGTTTTCACAGGGGTCGGAGCTCCTACGAGCAGTACTTC

J gene: TRBJ1-1
D gene: .
V gene: TRBV10-3
clone size: many
CDR3 protein: CAISGEGTAWDTEAFF
CDR3 DNA: TGTGCCATCAGCGGGGAGGGGACTGCCTGGGACACTGAAGCTTTCTTT

J gene: TRBJ2-7
D gene: TRBD2
V gene: TRBV2
clone size: many
CDR3 protein: CASRASSGRNEQYF
CDR3 DNA: TGTGCCAGCAGAGCCTCTAGCGGGAGAAACGAGCAGTACTTC

J gene: TRBJ1-2
D gene: .
V gene: TRBV7-2
clone size: .
CDR3 protein: CASSNPTENGYTF
CDR3 DNA: TGTGCCAGCAGCAACCCGACAGAGAATGGCTACACCTTC

J gene: TRBJ1-1
D gene: .
V gene: TRBV30
clone size: .
CDR3 protein: CAWSVWQGNTEAFF
CDR3 DNA: TGTGCCTGGAGTGTATGGCAGGGAAACACTGAAGCTTTCTTT

J gene: TRBJ2-5
D gene: .
V gene: TRBV28
clone size: few
CDR3 protein: CASSPMRPQETQYF
CDR3 DNA: TGTGCCAGCAGTCCAATGCGACCCCAAGAGACCCAGTACTTC

J gene: TRBJ2-5
D gene: .
V gene: TRBV30
clone size: many
CDR3 protein: CAWSVYAGETQYF
CDR3 DNA: TGTGCCTGGAGTGTCTACGCGGGAGAGACCCAGTACTTC

J gene: TRBJ2-7
D gene: .
V gene: TRBV6-5
clone size: many
CDR3 protein: CASSSRRVGEQYF
CDR3 DNA: TGTGCCAGCAGTTCCCGCAGGGTGGGCGAGCAGTACTTC

J gene: TRBJ1-3
D gene: .
V gene: TRBV6-5
clone size: many
CDR3 protein: CASSYGAVVSGNTIYF
CDR3 DNA: TGTGCCAGCAGTTACGGGGCAGTCGTCTCTGGAAACACCATATATTTT

J gene: TRBJ2-5
D gene: TRBD1
V gene: TRBV3-1
clone size: many
CDR3 protein: CASSQPTGGQETQYF
CDR3 DNA: TGTGCCAGCAGCCAACCGACAGGGGGCCAAGAGACCCAGTACTTC

J gene: TRBJ2-7
D gene: TRBD2
V gene: TRBV20-1
clone size: .
CDR3 protein: CSAGLDYEQYF
CDR3 DNA: TGCAGTGCCGGACTAGACTACGAGCAGTACTTC

J gene: TRBJ2-7
D gene: .
V gene: TRBV6-2/TRBV6-3
clone size: .
CDR3 protein: CASSPLQGSYEQYF
CDR3 DNA: TGTGCCAGCAGCCCTTTACAGGGATCCTACGAGCAGTACTTC

J gene: TRBJ2-2
D gene: .
V gene: TRBV6-1
clone size: .
CDR3 protein: CATRGANTGELFF
CDR3 DNA: TGTGCCACTCGGGGCGCGAACACCGGGGAGCTGTTTTTT

J gene: TRBJ2-5
D gene: TRBD1
V gene: TRBV6-2/TRBV6-3
clone size: many
CDR3 protein: CASSKTGGFETQYF
CDR3 DNA: TGTGCCAGCAGTAAAACAGGGGGCTTTGAGACCCAGTACTTC

J gene: TRBJ2-5
D gene: TRBD1
V gene: TRBV5-6
clone size: once
CDR3 protein: CASSTTGVAETQYF
CDR3 DNA: TGTGCCAGCAGCACGACAGGGGTCGCAGAGACCCAGTACTTC